The present T cell receptor (beta chain) was sequenced within a study of cytomegalovirus exposure and HLA in healthy donors. General study points: V- and J-gene trimming of TCR beta was linked (in a later analysis) to a missense DCLRE1C variant. Presence/absence analysis assumed near-uniform sequencing depth across donors. TCR beta sequences numbering roughly 18,000 were associated with HLA alleles at 0.05 false discovery rate in a later analysis. No immune exposure information besides CMV serostatus was available.

The study ran its PCR with 60 Vbeta and 13 Jbeta primers. Libraries were prepared by immunoSEQ multiplex PCR; TCRdb keeps only in-frame clonotypes and omits some of them. The sample consists of 90,000 or so clones, 55% to 75% of them appearing once. As to this clone: Antigen specificity is unknown.

This TCR was sampled from a woman between 50 and 59 years old in good health and CMV-seropositive. Sequences were obtained from PBMCs.

The CDR3: CAISIDRENIQYF. The CDR3 DNA is TGTGCCATCAGTATAGACAGGGAGAACATTCAGTACTTC. This rearrangement joins TRBV10-3 to TRBJ2-4, with 7 bases fitting TRBD1. The ends lost 5 bases at V and 7 bases at J; junction bases unmatched: 5. The CDR3 is made up of 13 amino acids. The V gene's germline CDR1 is ENHRY and CDR2 SYGVKD.